The 23 T cell receptor beta chains given below trace back to one sample, sequenced in a study of blood T cell repertoires in COVID-19. Libraries were prepared by immunoSEQ multiplex PCR; TCRdb keeps only in-frame clonotypes and omits some of them. The sample records 100,000 to 150,000 clones, about 88% being singletons. Material: peripheral blood. These receptors came from an elderly woman with acute or convalescent COVID-19.

Here the CDR3 reads CASSLGRGHGYTF. The DNA of the CDR3 is TGTGCCAGCAGCCTCGGCAGGGGGCATGGCTACACCTTC. The chain has TRBV3-1 (or the pseudogene TRBV3-2) and TRBJ1-2; 8 bases agree with TRBD1. CDR1 and CDR2 from the germline V gene are LGHDT and YNNKEL (reference sequence). V lost 4 bases to trimming and J lost 6 bases; unmatched junction nucleotides: 4. The CDR3 is made up of 13 amino acids.

The chain links TRBV5-6 to TRBJ1-3, with D unresolved. CDR3 length equals 15 residues. The ends were cut back, 1 base at V and 0 bases at J, with 8 bases in the middle. The germline V gene has CDR1 SGHDT and CDR2 YYEEEE. In DNA form, the CDR3 reads TGTGCCAGCAGCTTGTTCCAGATCTCTGGAAACACCATATATTTT. It is translated as CASSLFQISGNTIYF.

This clone occurred once. An end of the junction does not agree with germline; a read error may underlie this. The gene calls are TRBV3-1 (or the pseudogene TRBV3-2) and TRBJ1-2; 9 positions match TRBD1. This CDR3 is built from 15 residues. Germline loops: CDR1 LGHDT, CDR2 YNNKEL (reference sequence). CDR3 bases: TGTGCCAGCAGCCAAGACACAGGGGGCTACTACGGCTACACCTTC. Protein: CASSQDTGGYYGYTF.

This clone was seen a handful of times. The genes are TRBV4-1 and TRBJ2-4, with D tentatively TRBD1 (5 bases). Trimming left V 0 bases short and J 8 bases short, with 14 bases between. Looked up from germline, CDR1 is MGHRA and CDR2 is YSYEKL. CDR3 length: 15 amino acids. CDR3 in amino acids: CASSQDRQSRDIQYF. CDR3 nucleotides: TGCGCCAGCAGCCAAGACAGACAGAGTAGAGACATTCAGTACTTC.

This chain links TRBV28 with TRBJ2-7, with D maybe TRBD2 (6 bases). V was cut by 4 bases and J by 3 bases, with 16 bases left in between. The CDR3 is 15 residues long. From germline, CDR1 is MDHEN and CDR2 SYDVKM. CDR3 DNA sequence: TGTGCCAGCAGTTCTCCCCAGGGAGGTCGCTACGAGCAGTACTTC. It codes for CASSSPQGGRYEQYF. Drawing the rest from reference TRBV28 and TRBJ2-7, the complete variable domain is DVKVTQSSRYLVKRTGEKVFLECVQDMDHENMFWYRQDPGLGLRLIYFSYDVKMKEKGDIPEGYSVSREKKERFSLILESASTNQTSMYLCASSSPQGGRYEQYFGPGTRLTVT.

This clone was seen a few times. The J gene is TRBJ1-3, the V gene TRBV7-8, with 8 nucleotides matching TRBD1. With 2 bases clipped from V and 0 bases from J, the junction kept 9 bases outside the gene matches. Germline lookup yields CDR1 SGHVS and CDR2 FQNEAQ. CDR3 length: 18 amino acids. This CDR3 reads CASSLSSGGWNSGNTIYF. CDR3 bases: TGTGCCAGCAGCTTATCGTCAGGGGGCTGGAACTCTGGAAACACCATATATTTT. Combining the CDR3 with reference TRBV7-8 and TRBJ1-3 gives the whole variable domain GAGVSQSPRYKVAKRGQDVALRCDPISGHVSLFWYQQALGQGPEFLTYFQNEAQLDKSGLPSDRFFAERPEGSVSTLKIQRTQQEDSAVYLCASSLSSGGWNSGNTIYFGEGSWLTVV.

The chain employs TRBV28 and TRBJ1-5; tentatively, D is TRBD1 (6 bases). V gave up 6 bases and J gave up 0 bases, with 12 bases separating them. The germline V gene has CDR1 MDHEN and CDR2 SYDVKM. CDR3 length: 15 residues. The chain's CDR3 is CASRQQGFSNQPQHF. The CDR3 bases are TGTGCCAGCAGACAACAGGGTTTTAGCAATCAGCCCCAGCATTTT.

The chain has TRBV10-3 and TRBJ1-5; 8 bases align to TRBD1. This CDR3 spans 16 amino acids. The germline gives CDR1 ENHRY, CDR2 SYGVKD. V lost 0 bases and J lost 4; bases outside the gene matches: 5. The CDR3 is CAISESQGAPNQPQHF. In DNA, the CDR3 is TGTGCCATCAGTGAGTCGCAGGGGGCCCCTAATCAGCCCCAGCATTTT.

The gene calls are TRBV6-5 and TRBJ1-2; 7 bases agree with TRBD1. CDR1 MNHEY and CDR2 SVGAGI come from the germline V gene. This CDR3 region has 15 residues. J was trimmed by 4 bases and V by 6 bases; bases with no gene match: 11. CDR3 amino acids: CASRARQGRIYGYTF. The CDR3 nucleotides read TGTGCCAGCAGGGCCAGACAGGGTCGGATCTATGGCTACACCTTC.

The genes are TRBV10-2 and TRBJ1-4; tentatively, D is TRBD1 (6 bases). CDR3 length: 15 residues. Germline CDR1 WSHSY, CDR2 SAAADI. The V end was cut by 6 bases, the J end by 0 bases, with 11 bases between. CDR3 loop: CASSGQTATNEKLFF. DNA of the CDR3: TGCGCCAGCAGCGGACAGACTGCAACTAATGAAAAACTGTTTTTT.

The chain employs TRBV2 and TRBJ2-7, with a weak D call TRBD1 (6 bases). This CDR3 spans 14 amino acids. From germline, CDR1 is SNHLY and CDR2 FYNNEI. Deletions cut 6 bases from V and 3 bases from J, with 15 bases between. This CDR3 is CASRPEAGVYEQYF. Written as DNA, the CDR3 is TGTGCCAGCAGACCCGAGGCAGGGGTCTACGAGCAGTACTTC.

The chain couples TRBV5-1 to TRBJ1-3; D perhaps matches TRBD1 (5 bases). This CDR3 is built from 14 residues. Germline V lookup: CDR1 SGHRS, CDR2 YFSETQ. Trimming took 4 bases from V and 1 from J, leaving 9 bases between them. CDR3 DNA: TGCGCCAGCAGCGGCGGGACTTCTGGAAACACCATATATTTT. This encodes CASSGGTSGNTIYF.

The chain uses TRBV11-3 and TRBJ2-1; TRBD2 aligns across 16 bases. From germline, CDR1 is SGHNT and CDR2 YENEEA. Unmatched junction bases numbered 5, after V lost 5 bases and J lost 4 bases. This CDR3 contains 17 residues. DNA of the CDR3: TGTGCCAGCAGCCCGGGACTAGCGGGGGGGCCGTACAATGAGCAGTTCTTC. Translation: CASSPGLAGGPYNEQFF.

CDR3 protein: CASSLAQSTGTYGGYTF. The CDR3 nucleotides are TGTGCCAGCAGCTTAGCCCAATCAACAGGAACCTACGGTGGCTACACCTTC. This chain connects TRBV5-4 to TRBJ1-2, with D tentatively TRBD1 (5 bases). CDR1 is SGHNT and CDR2 is YYREEE in the germline V gene (reference sequence). The germline V and J ends were trimmed by 2 bases and 7 bases, with 24 bases remaining between them. This CDR3 is built from 17 residues.

This clone was counted only a few times. The chain is built from TRBV5-1 and TRBJ2-3, with D tentatively TRBD2 (5 bases). CDR3 length: 16 amino acids. The V end lost 0 bases, the J end lost 4 bases, and 15 bases lay between the germline ends. Germline V gene data show CDR1 as SGHRS and CDR2 as YFSETQ. CDR3 nucleotides: TGCGCCAGCAGCTTGGCCCCGGGGTTATTGGCAGATACGCAGTATTTT. Protein product: CASSLAPGLLADTQYF.

The chain links TRBV3-1 (or the pseudogene TRBV3-2) to TRBJ2-2; TRBD2 matches at 14 bases. Germline V gene sequence: CDR1 LGHDT, CDR2 YNNKEL (reference sequence). The CDR3 is 18 amino acids. J was trimmed by 0 bases and V by 4 bases; bases with no gene match: 4. This CDR3 reads CASSLRLAGGSNTGELFF. CDR3 bases: TGTGCCAGCAGCCTCCGACTAGCGGGAGGGTCGAACACCGGGGAGCTGTTTTTT.

The chain couples TRBV10-2 to TRBJ2-3, with 9 positions matching TRBD2. The CDR3 loop spans 15 amino acids. Germline V gives CDR1 WSHSY, CDR2 SAAADI. J gave up 1 base and V 4 bases, and 3 bases lay outside the gene matches. CDR3 bases: TGCGCCAGCAGTGTCCGCGGGGGGGGCACAGATACGCAGTATTTT. Protein sequence: CASSVRGGGTDTQYF.

The chain employs TRBV6-2 or TRBV6-3 and TRBJ2-5; weak D call: TRBD2 (7 bases). The CDR3 contains 15 residues. With 4 bases removed from V and 5 bases from J, the gap between germline ends came to 17 bases. Germline V gene sequence: CDR1 MNHEY, CDR2 SVGEGT. The CDR3 region has the DNA TGTGCCAGCAGTTTCCCTCCGGGGGGCCTGGAGACCCAGTACTTC. Translation gives CASSFPPGGLETQYF.

V is TRBV19 and J is TRBJ2-2; D is ambiguous. The germline V and J ends were trimmed by 5 bases and 5 bases, with 9 bases remaining between them. Germline V gene data show CDR1 as LNHDA and CDR2 as SQIVND (reference sequence). This CDR3 has 13 residues. The CDR3 loop reads CASSASETGELFF. CDR3 nucleotides: TGTGCCAGTAGTGCGAGCGAAACCGGGGAGCTGTTTTTT.

In this sample, this clone turned up once. The CDR3 DNA is TGTGCTAGTGGTGGGGGGGTAAGGAACACTGAAGCTTTCTTT. Its translation: CASGGGVRNTEAFF. The chain is built from TRBV12-5 and TRBJ1-1; the D gene is possibly TRBD1 (5 bases). This CDR3 is 14 amino acids long. With 5 bases removed from V and 1 base from J, the gap between germline ends came to 11 bases. Germline V gene lookup returns CDR1 LGHNT and CDR2 FRNRAP.

V usage is TRBV5-4 and J usage is TRBJ2-1, with TRBD2 matching 13 bases. V shed 4 bases and J 7 bases; nucleotides not matched to a gene: 5. CDR1 is SGHNT and CDR2 is YYREEE in the germline V gene (reference sequence). CDR3 size: 15 residues. The CDR3 protein is CASSQGTSGKNEQFF. The CDR3, as DNA: TGTGCCAGCAGCCAAGGGACTAGCGGGAAGAATGAGCAGTTCTTC. Full variable domain (rest looked up from reference TRBV5-4 and TRBJ2-1): ETGVTQSPTHLIKTRGQQVTLRCSSQSGHNTVSWYQQALGQGPQFIFQYYREEENGRGNFPPRFSGLQFPNYSSELNVNALELDDSALYLCASSQGTSGKNEQFFGPGTRLTVL.

The chain recombines TRBV19 with TRBJ1-1; D call uncertain. The CDR3 has 13 residues. V lost 0 bases and J 9 bases, leaving 11 bases between the germline ends. Germline lookup yields CDR1 LNHDA and CDR2 SQIVND (reference sequence). This CDR3 is CASSIDWQAKAFF. In nucleotides, the CDR3 is TGTGCCAGTAGTATAGATTGGCAGGCGAAAGCTTTCTTT.

The rearrangement uses TRBV10-3 and TRBJ2-6, with D possibly matching TRBD1 (5 bases). V dropped 5 bases and J dropped 2 bases, with 10 bases sitting between them. The CDR3 spans 15 residues. Germline V gives CDR1 ENHRY, CDR2 SYGVKD. The CDR3 spells CAISQGHAGANVLTF. In nucleotides, the CDR3 is TGTGCCATCAGTCAAGGACACGCTGGGGCCAACGTCCTGACTTTC.